Following are 4 T cell receptor beta chains from one sample sequenced in a study of CD8+CD57+ T cells in acquired aplastic anemia listed by TCRdb under 2018. Patients chosen for sequencing had shown expansion of CD8+CD57+ cells by flow cytometry. The sequencer listed for this sample is Illumina HiSeq 2000. Genomic DNA was used as template for profiling of TCR beta VDJ combinations and CDR3 sequences. The public reads were reprocessed in TCRdb via fastp at Q25 and MiXCR, keeping in-frame beta chains. Merged by CDR3 protein, the rows form single entries marked with the most common genes and DNA. The sample table shows some 160,000 distinct CDR3 sequences, and around 48% are seen once. In total, the top ten clones hold approximately 3% of the sample. The sequenced material came from sorted CD4+, CD8+, or CD8+CD57+ T cells (not recorded which) from PBMCs. The receptors originated from a human donor with aplastic anemia.

About this clonotype itself: Since a much larger clone is just one base distant, this may be a read error. V and J are TRBV6-4 and TRBJ2-1, with D possibly matching TRBD2 (6 bases). This CDR3 has 14 residues. Per the germline V gene, CDR1 is MRHNA and CDR2 is SNTAGT. V was pared by 8 bases and J by 4 bases, with 15 bases between. The CDR3 nucleotides read TGTGCCAGCGACGATCCCGGGGGATACAATGAGCAGTTCTTC. Protein: CASDDPGGYNEQFF.

This clonotype occurred once. The chain carries TRBV11-2 and TRBJ1-2, with D maybe TRBD1 (6 bases). The CDR3 consists of 18 residues. V lost 4 bases to trimming and J lost 2 bases, with 23 bases between them. Germline V gives CDR1 SGHAT, CDR2 FQNNGV. For the CDR3, the DNA is TGTGCCAGCAGCTGGAGGGGGGGATTCAACCGGGCCAACTATGGCTACACCTTC. Translation: CASSWRGGFNRANYGYTF. Full variable domain (outside the CDR3, taken from reference TRBV11-2 and TRBJ1-2): EAGVAQSPRYKIIEKRQSVAFWCNPISGHATLYWYQQILGQGPKLLIQFQNNGVVDDSQLPKDRFSAERLKGVDSTLKIQPAKLEDSAVYLCASSWRGGFNRANYGYTFGSGTRLTVV.

A few counts support this clonotype. The chain employs TRBV10-1 and TRBJ1-5, with no clear D. Germline values: CDR1 WNHNN, CDR2 SYGVQD (reference sequence). The CDR3 runs to 12 residues. The germline V and J ends were trimmed by 10 bases and 3 bases, with 10 bases remaining between them. Here the CDR3 reads CAIPTSNQPQHF. CDR3 DNA sequence: TGCGCCATACCGACGTCCAATCAGCCCCAGCATTTT.

This clonotype was observed at least ten times. The chain joins TRBV7-3 to TRBJ2-2, with D perhaps matching TRBD2 (5 bases). This CDR3 spans 15 amino acids. The germline gives CDR1 SGHTA, CDR2 FQGTGA. Trimming stripped 1 base from V and 2 bases from J, with 8 bases between. This CDR3 is CASSLNAGNTGELFF. CDR3 sequence (DNA): TGTGCCAGCAGCTTAAATGCGGGTAACACCGGGGAGCTGTTTTTT. The whole variable domain, remainder taken from reference TRBV7-3 and TRBJ2-2, is GAGVSQTPSNKVTEKGKYVELRCDPISGHTALYWYRQSLGQGPEFLIYFQGTGAADDSGLPNDRFFAVRPEGSVSTLKIQRTERGDSAVYLCASSLNAGNTGELFFGEGSRLTVL.